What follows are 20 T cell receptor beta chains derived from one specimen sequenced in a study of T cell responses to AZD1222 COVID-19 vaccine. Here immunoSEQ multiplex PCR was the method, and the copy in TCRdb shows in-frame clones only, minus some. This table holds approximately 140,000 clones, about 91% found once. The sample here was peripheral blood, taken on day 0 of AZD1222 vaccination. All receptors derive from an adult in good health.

Here the CDR3 DNA reads TGTGCCAGCAGTTTTGACCCGGCCCCGGGGGGCTATGGCTACACCTTC. This codes for CASSFDPAPGGYGYTF. The chain has TRBV2 and TRBJ1-2, with TRBD1 as a possible D gene (5 bases). This CDR3 is built from 16 residues. The germline gives CDR1 SNHLY, CDR2 FYNNEI. Trimming removed 5 bases from V and 4 bases from J, with 20 bases in between.

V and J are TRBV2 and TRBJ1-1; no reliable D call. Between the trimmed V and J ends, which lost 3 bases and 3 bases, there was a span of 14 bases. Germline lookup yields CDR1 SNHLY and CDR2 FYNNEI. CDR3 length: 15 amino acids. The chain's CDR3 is CASSDYGLGDTEAFF. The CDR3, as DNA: TGTGCCAGCAGTGACTACGGACTGGGAGACACTGAAGCTTTCTTT.

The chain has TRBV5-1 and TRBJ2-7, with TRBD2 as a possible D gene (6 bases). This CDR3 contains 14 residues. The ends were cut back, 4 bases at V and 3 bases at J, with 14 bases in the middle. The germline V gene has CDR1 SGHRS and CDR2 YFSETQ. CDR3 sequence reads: CASSERTGDYEQYF. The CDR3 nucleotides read TGCGCCAGCAGCGAGCGGACGGGAGACTACGAGCAGTACTTC.

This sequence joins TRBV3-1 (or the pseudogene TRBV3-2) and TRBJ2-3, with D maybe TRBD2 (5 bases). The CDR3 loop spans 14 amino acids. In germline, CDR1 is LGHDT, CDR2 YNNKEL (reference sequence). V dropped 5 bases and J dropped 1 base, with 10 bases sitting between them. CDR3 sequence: CASSKRGGTDTQYF. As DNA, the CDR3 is TGTGCCAGCAGCAAACGGGGTGGCACAGATACGCAGTATTTT.

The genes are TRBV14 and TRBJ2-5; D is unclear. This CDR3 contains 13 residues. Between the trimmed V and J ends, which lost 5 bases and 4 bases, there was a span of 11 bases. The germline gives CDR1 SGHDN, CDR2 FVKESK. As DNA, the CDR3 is TGTGCCAGCAGCTCCGGTTGGGCAGAGACCCAGTACTTC. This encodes CASSSGWAETQYF.

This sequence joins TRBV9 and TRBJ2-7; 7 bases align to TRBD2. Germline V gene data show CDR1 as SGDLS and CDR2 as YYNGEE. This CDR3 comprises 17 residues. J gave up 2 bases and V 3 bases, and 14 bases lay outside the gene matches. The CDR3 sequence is CASSASATGTTPYEQYF. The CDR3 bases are TGTGCCAGCAGCGCGTCTGCTACCGGGACTACCCCCTACGAGCAGTACTTC.

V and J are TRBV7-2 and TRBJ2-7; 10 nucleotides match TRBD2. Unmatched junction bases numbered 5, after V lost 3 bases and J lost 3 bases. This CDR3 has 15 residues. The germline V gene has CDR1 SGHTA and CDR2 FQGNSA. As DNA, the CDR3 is TGTGCCAGCAGCTTCCGACTAGCGGGCAACTACGAGCAGTACTTC. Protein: CASSFRLAGNYEQYF. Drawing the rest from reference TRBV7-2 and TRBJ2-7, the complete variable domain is GAGVSQSPSNKVTEKGKDVELRCDPISGHTALYWYRQSLGQGLEFLIYFQGNSAPDKSGLPSDRFSAERTGGSVSTLTIQRTQQEDSAVYLCASSFRLAGNYEQYFGPGTRLTVT.

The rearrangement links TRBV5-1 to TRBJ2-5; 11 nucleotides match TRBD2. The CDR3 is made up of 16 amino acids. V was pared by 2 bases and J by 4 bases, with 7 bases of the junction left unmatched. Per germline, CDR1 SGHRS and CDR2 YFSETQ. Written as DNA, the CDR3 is TGCGCCAGCAGCTTTAGCGGGGGGGCTTTAGGAGAGACCCAGTACTTC. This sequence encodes CASSFSGGALGETQYF.

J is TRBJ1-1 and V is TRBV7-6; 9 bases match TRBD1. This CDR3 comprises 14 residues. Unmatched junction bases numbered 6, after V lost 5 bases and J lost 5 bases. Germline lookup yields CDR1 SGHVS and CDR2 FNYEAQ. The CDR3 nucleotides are TGTGCCAGCAGCCTACAGGGGGCGAGAACTGAAGCTTTCTTT. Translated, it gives CASSLQGARTEAFF.

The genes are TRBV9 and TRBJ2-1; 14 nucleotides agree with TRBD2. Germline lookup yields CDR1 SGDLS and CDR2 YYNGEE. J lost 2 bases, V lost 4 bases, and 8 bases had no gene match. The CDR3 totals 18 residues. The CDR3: CASSPGLAGGLPYNEQFF. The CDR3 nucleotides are TGTGCCAGCAGCCCTGGACTAGCGGGGGGACTTCCCTACAATGAGCAGTTCTTC.

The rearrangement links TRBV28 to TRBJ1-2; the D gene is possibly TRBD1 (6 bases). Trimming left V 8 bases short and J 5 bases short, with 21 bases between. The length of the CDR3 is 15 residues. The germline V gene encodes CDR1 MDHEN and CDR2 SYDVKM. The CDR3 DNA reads TGTGCCAGCCTTACACGGGGCAGGGGTTCGTATGGCTACACCTTC. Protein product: CASLTRGRGSYGYTF.

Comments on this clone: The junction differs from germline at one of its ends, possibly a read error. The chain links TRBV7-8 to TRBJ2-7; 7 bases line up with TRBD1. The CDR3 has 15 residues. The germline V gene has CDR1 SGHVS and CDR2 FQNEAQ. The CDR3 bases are TGTGCCAGCAGCCTAGCCGGGACAGTCGCCTACGAGCAGTACTTC. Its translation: CASSLAGTVAYEQYF.

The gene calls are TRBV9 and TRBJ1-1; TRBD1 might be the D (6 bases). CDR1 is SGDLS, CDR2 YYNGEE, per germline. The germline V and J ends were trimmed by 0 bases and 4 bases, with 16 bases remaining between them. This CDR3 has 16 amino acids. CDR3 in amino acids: CASSVAMRGASTEAFF. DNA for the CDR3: TGTGCCAGCAGCGTAGCTATGAGGGGGGCGAGCACTGAAGCTTTCTTT.

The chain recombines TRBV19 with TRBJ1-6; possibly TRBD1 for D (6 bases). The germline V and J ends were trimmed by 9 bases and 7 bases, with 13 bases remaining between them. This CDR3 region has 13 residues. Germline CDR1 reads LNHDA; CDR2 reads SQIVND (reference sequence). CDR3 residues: CASRQAQNSPLHF. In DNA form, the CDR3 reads TGTGCCAGCAGACAGGCCCAAAATTCACCCCTCCACTTT.

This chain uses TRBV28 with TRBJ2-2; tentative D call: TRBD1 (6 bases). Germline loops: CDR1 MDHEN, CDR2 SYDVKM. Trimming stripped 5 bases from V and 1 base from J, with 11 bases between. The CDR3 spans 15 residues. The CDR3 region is CASSQTGLNTGELFF. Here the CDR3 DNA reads TGTGCCAGCAGTCAGACAGGCCTGAACACCGGGGAGCTGTTTTTT.

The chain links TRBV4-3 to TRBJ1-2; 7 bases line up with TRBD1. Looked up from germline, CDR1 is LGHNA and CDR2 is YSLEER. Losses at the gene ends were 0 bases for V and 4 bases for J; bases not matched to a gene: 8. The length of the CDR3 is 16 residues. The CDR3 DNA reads TGCGCCAGCAGCCAAGATTCTCAGACAGGGATCTATGGCTACACCTTC. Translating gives CASSQDSQTGIYGYTF.

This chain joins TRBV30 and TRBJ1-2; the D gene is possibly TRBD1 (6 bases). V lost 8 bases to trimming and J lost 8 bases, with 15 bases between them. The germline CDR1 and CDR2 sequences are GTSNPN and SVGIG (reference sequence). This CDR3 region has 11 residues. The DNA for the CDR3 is TGTGCCCAAAAGGGGGGATCCGGCTACACCTTC. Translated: CAQKGGSGYTF.

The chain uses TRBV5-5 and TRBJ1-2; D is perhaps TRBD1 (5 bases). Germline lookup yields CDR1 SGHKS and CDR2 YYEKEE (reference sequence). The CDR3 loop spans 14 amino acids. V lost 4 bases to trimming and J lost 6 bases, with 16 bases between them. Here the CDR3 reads CASSRGMGRDGYTF. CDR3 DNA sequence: TGTGCCAGCAGCCGGGGGATGGGTCGGGATGGCTACACCTTC.

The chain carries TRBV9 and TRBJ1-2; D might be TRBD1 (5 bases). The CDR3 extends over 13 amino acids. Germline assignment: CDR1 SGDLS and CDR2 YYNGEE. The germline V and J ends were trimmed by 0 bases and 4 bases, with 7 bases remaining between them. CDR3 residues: CASSVGGSYGYTF. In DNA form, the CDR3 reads TGTGCCAGCAGCGTAGGGGGCTCCTATGGCTACACCTTC.

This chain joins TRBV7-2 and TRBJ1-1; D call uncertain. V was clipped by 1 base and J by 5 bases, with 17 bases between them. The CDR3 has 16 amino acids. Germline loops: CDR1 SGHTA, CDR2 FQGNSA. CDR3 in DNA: TGTGCCAGCAGCTTAGATGGGGTGGGGAGGGAAACTGAAGCTTTCTTT. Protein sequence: CASSLDGVGRETEAFF.